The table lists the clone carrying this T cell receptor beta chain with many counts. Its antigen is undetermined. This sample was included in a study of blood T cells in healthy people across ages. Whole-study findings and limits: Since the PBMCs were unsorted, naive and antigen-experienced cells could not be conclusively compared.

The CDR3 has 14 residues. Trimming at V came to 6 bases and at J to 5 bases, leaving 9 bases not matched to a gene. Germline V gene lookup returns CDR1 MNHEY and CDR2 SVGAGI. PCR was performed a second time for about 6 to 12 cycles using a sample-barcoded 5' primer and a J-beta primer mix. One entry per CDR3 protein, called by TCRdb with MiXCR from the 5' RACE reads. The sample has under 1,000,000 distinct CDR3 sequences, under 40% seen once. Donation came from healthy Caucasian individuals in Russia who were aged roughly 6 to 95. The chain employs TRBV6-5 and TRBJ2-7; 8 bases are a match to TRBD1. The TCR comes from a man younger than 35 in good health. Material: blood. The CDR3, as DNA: TGTGCCAGCAGCTACGGGACAGGTCTTAACGAGCAGTACTTC. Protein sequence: CASSYGTGLNEQYF.